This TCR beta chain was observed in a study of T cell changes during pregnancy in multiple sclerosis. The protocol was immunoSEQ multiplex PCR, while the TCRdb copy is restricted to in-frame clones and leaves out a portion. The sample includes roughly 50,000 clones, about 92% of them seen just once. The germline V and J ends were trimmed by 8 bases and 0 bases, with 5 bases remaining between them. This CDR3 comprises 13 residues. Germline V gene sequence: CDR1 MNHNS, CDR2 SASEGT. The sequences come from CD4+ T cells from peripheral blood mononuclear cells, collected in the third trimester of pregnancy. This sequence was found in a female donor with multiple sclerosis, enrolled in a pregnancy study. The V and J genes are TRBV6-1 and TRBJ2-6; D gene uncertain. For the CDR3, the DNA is TGTGCCAGCGCCGGCTCTGGGGCCAACGTCCTGACTTTC. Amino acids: CASAGSGANVLTF.